Below, one TCR beta chain is given with its context. What it binds is unknown. V lost 8 bases and J lost 6, with 22 bases in between. The CDR3 sequence is 15 residues long. Germline CDR1 reads SGHTA; CDR2 reads FQGNSA. This specimen comes from a study of beta chain features in type 1 diabetes. Findings and limits, study-wide: The study found moderately but significantly shorter TCRB CDR3s in all four CD4+ subsets of Type 1 diabetes patients. In the patient group, naive, central memory and Treg TCRB repertoires seemed more alike than in the healthy donor group. Diminished insertions and augmented deletions at VDJ junctions characterized type 1 diabetes patients.

Sorting that relied on CD45RO/CCR7/CD25/CD127/CD95/CD27 yielded CD4+ naive, central memory, regulatory and stem cell-like memory cells. Once sorted, every population was more than 95% pure. The whole isolated RNA underwent reverse transcription, so sequencing captured expressed TCRB transcripts. The repertoire was sequenced with immunoSEQ multiplex PCR; TCRdb's copy has only in-frame clones and lacks some. In the table there are a few hundred thousand clones, over 8.5% of which are singletons. Sequenced input: central memory CD4+ T cells from blood. This rearrangement joins TRBV7-2 to TRBJ1-2, with D uncertain. The clonotype was recovered from a man aged 30-40 years with type 1 diabetes. The CDR3 protein is CASCRREVGSHGYTF. The CDR3 DNA reads TGTGCCAGCTGCCGGCGGGAGGTAGGGAGCCATGGCTACACCTTC.